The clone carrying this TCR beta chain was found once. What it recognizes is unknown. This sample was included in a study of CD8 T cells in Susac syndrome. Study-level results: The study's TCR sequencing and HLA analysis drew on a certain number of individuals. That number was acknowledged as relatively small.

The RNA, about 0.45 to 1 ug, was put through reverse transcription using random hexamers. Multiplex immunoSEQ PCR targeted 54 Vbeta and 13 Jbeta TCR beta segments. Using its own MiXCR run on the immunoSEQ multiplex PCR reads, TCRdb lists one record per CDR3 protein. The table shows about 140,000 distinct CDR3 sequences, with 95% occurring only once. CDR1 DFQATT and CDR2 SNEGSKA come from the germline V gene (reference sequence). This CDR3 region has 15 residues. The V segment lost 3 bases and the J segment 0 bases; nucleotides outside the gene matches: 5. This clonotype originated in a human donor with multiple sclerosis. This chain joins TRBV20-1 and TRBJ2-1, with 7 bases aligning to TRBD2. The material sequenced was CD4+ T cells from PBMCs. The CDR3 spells CSARGGGPSYNEQFF. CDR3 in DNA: TGCAGTGCTAGGGGCGGGGGACCCTCCTACAATGAGCAGTTCTTC.